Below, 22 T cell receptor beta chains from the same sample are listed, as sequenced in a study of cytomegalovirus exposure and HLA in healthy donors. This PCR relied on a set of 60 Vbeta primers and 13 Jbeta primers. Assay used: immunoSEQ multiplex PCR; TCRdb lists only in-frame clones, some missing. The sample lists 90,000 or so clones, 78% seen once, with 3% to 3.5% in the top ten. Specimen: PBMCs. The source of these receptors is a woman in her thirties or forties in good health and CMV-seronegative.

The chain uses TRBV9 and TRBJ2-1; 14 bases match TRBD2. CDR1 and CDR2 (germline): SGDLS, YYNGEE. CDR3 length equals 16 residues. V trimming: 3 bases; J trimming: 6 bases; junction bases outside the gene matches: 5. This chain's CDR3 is CASSALGTSGSNEQFF. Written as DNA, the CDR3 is TGTGCCAGCAGCGCTCTCGGGACTAGCGGGAGCAATGAGCAGTTCTTC.

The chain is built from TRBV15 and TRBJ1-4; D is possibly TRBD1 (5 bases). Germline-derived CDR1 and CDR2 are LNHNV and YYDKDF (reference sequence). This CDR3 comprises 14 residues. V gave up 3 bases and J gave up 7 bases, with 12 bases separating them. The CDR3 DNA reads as TGTGCCACCAGCAGGGACACCCGGGCTGAAAAACTGTTTTTT. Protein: CATSRDTRAEKLFF. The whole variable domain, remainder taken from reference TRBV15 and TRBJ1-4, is DAMVIQNPRYQVTQFGKPVTLSCSQTLNHNVMYWYQQKSSQAPKLLFHYYDKDFNNEADTPDNFQSRRPNTSFCFLDIRSPGLGDTAMYLCATSRDTRAEKLFFGSGTQLSVL.

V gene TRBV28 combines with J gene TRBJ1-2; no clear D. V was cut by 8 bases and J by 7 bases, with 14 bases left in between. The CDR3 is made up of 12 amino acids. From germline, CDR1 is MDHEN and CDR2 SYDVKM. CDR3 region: CASSYVGRGYTF. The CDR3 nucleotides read TGTGCCAGCTCCTATGTGGGCCGTGGCTACACCTTC.

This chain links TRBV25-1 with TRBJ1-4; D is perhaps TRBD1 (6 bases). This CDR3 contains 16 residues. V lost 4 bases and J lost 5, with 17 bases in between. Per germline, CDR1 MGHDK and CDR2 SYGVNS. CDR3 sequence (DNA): TGTGCCAGCAGTGGATCATTGGACAGTTTGAATGAAAAACTGTTTTTT. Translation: CASSGSLDSLNEKLFF.

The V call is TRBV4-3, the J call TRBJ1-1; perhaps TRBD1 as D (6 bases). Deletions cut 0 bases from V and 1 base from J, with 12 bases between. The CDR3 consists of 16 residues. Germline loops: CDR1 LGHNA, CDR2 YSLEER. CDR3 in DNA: TGCGCCAGCAGCCAAGAATCCCAGACAGGGAACACTGAAGCTTTCTTT. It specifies CASSQESQTGNTEAFF.

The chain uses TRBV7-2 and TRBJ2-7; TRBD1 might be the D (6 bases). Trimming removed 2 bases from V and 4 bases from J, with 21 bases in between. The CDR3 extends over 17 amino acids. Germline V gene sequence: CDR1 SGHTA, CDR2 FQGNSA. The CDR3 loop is CASSLRRGVGARYEQYF. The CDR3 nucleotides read TGTGCCAGCAGCTTACGCAGGGGAGTAGGTGCCCGTTACGAGCAGTACTTC. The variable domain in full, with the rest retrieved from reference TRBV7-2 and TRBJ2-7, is GAGVSQSPSNKVTEKGKDVELRCDPISGHTALYWYRQSLGQGLEFLIYFQGNSAPDKSGLPSDRFSAERTGGSVSTLTIQRTQQEDSAVYLCASSLRRGVGARYEQYFGPGTRLTVT.

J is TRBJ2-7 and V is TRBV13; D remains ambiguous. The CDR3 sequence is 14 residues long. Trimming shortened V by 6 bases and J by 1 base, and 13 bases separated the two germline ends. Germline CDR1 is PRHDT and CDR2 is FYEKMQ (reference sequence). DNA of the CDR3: TGTGCCAGCAGTCGCGGCGGCAAGTCCTACGAGCAGTACTTC. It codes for CASSRGGKSYEQYF.

CDR3 coding DNA: TGTGCCAGCAGCGTCGGAGGAGTCGATAACTATGGCTACACCTTC. Translating it yields CASSVGGVDNYGYTF. The chain uses TRBV28 and TRBJ1-2; D remains ambiguous. The CDR3 contains 15 residues. Per the germline V gene, CDR1 is MDHEN and CDR2 is SYDVKM. The V end lost 6 bases, the J end lost 1 base, and 15 bases lay between the germline ends.

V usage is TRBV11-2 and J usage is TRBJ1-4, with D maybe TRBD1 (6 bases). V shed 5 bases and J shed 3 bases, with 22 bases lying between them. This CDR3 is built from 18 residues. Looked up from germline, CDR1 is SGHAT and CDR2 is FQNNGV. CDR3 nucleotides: TGTGCCAGCAGCGCAACGCGACTCCCAGGGGCTCCTAATGAAAAACTGTTTTTT. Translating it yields CASSATRLPGAPNEKLFF.

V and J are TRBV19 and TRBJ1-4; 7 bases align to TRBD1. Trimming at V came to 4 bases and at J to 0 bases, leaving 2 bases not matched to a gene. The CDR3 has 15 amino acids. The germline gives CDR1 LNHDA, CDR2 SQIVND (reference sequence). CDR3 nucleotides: TGTGCCAGTAGTAGGGGACAGTCAACTAATGAAAAACTGTTTTTT. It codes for CASSRGQSTNEKLFF.

The CDR3, as DNA: TGTGCCAGCTCACCGGCCGATGGGAGCTCTGGAAACACCATATATTTT. Its protein product is CASSPADGSSGNTIYF. The gene calls are TRBV18 and TRBJ1-3; D remains ambiguous. Between the trimmed V and J ends, which lost 3 bases and 0 bases, there was a span of 12 bases. This CDR3 has 16 residues. Germline CDR1 KGHSH, CDR2 LQKENI.

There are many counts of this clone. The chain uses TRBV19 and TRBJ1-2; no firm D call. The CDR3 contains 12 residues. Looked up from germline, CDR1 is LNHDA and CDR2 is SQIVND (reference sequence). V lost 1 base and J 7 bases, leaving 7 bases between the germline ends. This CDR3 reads CASSIGGGGYTF. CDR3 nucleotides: TGTGCCAGTAGTATAGGAGGCGGTGGCTACACCTTC.

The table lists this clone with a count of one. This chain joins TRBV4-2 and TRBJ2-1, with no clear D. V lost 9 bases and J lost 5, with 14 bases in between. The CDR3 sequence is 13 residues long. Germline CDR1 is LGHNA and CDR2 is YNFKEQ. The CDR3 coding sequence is TGTGCCAGTGCCGTAGAGATCGACAATGAGCAGTTCTTC. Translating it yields CASAVEIDNEQFF.

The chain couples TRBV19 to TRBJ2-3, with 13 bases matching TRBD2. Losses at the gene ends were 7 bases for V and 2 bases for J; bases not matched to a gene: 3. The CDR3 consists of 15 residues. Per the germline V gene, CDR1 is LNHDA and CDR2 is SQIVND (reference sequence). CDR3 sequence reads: CASTLAGGPTDTQYF. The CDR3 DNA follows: TGTGCCAGTACACTAGCGGGAGGGCCCACAGATACGCAGTATTTT.

The CDR3 DNA reads TGCGCCAGCAGCCCCTACGGTCGACAGGGACTGGACGAGCAGTACTTC. Encoded protein: CASSPYGRQGLDEQYF. The chain links TRBV4-1 to TRBJ2-7, with a weak D call TRBD1 (7 bases). The V end lost 4 bases, the J end lost 5 bases, and 21 bases lay between the germline ends. The CDR3 runs 16 residues. Per the germline V gene, CDR1 is MGHRA and CDR2 is YSYEKL.

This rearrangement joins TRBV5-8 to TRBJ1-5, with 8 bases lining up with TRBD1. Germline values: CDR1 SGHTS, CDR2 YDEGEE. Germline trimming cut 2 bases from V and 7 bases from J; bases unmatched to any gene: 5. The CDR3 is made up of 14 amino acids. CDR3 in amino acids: CASSFRTGPQPQHF. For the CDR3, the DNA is TGTGCCAGCAGCTTTCGGACAGGGCCCCAGCCCCAGCATTTT.

For the CDR3, the DNA is TGTGCCAGTAGTATAGGAGGACTAGCGGGAGGGCCCTCCTACGAGCAGTACTTC. As protein: CASSIGGLAGGPSYEQYF. The rearrangement links TRBV19 to TRBJ2-7; 15 nucleotides line up with TRBD2. Trimming took 1 base from V and 0 from J; bases not matched to a gene: 4. CDR3 length: 18 residues. Germline loops: CDR1 LNHDA, CDR2 SQIVND (reference sequence). The complete variable domain, with remaining parts taken from reference TRBV19 and TRBJ2-7, reads DGGITQSPKYLFRKEGQNVTLSCEQNLNHDAMYWYRQDPGQGLRLIYYSQIVNDFQKGDIAEGYSVSREKKESFPLTVTSAQKNPTAFYLCASSIGGLAGGPSYEQYFGPGTRLTVT.

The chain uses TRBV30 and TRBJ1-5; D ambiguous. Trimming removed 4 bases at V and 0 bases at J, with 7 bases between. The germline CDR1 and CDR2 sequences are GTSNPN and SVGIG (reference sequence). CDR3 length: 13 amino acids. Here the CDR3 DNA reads TGTGCCTGGACAGCGGATAGCAATCAGCCCCAGCATTTT. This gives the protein CAWTADSNQPQHF.

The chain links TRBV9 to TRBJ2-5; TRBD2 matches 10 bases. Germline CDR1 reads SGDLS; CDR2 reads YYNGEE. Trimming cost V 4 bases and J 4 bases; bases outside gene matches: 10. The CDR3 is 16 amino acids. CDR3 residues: CASSLGTSASVETQYF. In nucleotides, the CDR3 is TGTGCCAGCAGCCTCGGGACTAGCGCGTCGGTAGAGACCCAGTACTTC.

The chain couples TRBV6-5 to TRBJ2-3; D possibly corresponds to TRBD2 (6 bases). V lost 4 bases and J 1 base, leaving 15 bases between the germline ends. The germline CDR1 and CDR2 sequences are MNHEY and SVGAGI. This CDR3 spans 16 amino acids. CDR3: CASSLVGSTGTDTQYF. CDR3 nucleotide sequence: TGTGCCAGCAGTTTGGTCGGGAGCACCGGCACAGATACGCAGTATTTT.

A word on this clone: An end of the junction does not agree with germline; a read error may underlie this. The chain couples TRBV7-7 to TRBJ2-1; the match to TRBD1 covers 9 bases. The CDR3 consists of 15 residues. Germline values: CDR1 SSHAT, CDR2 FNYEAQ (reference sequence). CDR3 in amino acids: CASSQTGGGYNEQFF. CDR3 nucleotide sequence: TGTGCTAGCAGCCAAACAGGGGGCGGTTACAATGAGCAGTTCTTC.

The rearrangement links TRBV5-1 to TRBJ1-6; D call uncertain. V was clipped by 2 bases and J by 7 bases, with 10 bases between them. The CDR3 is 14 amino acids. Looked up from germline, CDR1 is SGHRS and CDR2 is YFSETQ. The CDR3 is CASSLDSVNSPLHF. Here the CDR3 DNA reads TGCGCCAGCAGCTTAGATTCAGTAAATTCACCCCTCCACTTT.